This paragraph reports one T cell receptor (beta chain). Its antigen is unidentified. This sample is drawn from a study of blood T cells in healthy people across ages. Study conclusions and caveats: TCR beta diversity tracked closely with naive T cell percentage.

This CDR3 region has 17 residues. Germline CDR1 reads SGDLS; CDR2 reads YYNGEE. V dropped 4 bases and J dropped 0; count of bases not matched to a gene: 12. Primers used in a second PCR of about 7 to 12 cycles were a sample-barcoded 5' primer and a J-beta primer mix. TCRdb itself ran the 5' RACE reads through MiXCR, one entry per CDR3 protein. Of 580,000 or so distinct CDR3 sequences listed, 40% to 55% are singletons. The origin of this receptor is an elderly man in good health. V and J are TRBV9 and TRBJ2-5; 7 bases map to TRBD1. The sequencing input was blood. The CDR3 loop reads CASSFNQRGPYQETQYF. The CDR3 DNA is TGTGCCAGCAGCTTTAATCAGAGGGGGCCCTACCAAGAGACCCAGTACTTC.